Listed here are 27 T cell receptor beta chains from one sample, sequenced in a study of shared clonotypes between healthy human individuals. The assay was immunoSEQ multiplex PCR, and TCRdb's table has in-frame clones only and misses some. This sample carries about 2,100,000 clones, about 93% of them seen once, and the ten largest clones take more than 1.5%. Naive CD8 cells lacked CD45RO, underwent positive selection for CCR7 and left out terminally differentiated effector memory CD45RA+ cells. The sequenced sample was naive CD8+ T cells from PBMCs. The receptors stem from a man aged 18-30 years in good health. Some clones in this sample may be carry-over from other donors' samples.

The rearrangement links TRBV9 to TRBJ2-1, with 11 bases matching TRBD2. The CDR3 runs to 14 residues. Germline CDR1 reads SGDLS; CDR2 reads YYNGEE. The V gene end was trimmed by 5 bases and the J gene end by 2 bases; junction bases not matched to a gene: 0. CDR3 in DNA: TGTGCCAGCAGTAGCGGGAGGGCCTACAATGAGCAGTTCTTC. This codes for CASSSGRAYNEQFF.

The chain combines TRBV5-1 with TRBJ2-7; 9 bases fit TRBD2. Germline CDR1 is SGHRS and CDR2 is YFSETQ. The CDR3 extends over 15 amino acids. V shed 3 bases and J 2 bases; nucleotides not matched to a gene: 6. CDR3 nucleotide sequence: TGCGCCAGCAGCTCTCAGCGGGAGGTCCCCTACGAGCAGTACTTC. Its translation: CASSSQREVPYEQYF.

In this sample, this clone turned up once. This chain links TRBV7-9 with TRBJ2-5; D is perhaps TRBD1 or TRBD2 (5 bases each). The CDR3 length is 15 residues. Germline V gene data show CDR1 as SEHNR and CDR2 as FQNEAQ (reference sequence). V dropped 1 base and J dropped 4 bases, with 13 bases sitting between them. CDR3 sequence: CASSLEIRGGETQYF. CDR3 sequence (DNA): TGTGCCAGCAGCTTAGAGATACGGGGCGGAGAGACCCAGTACTTC.

CDR3 bases: TGTGCCAGCAGTCAAACGCACGTCGGAAACACCATATATTTT. Translating gives CASSQTHVGNTIYF. V usage is TRBV27 and J usage is TRBJ1-3; no reliable D call. CDR3 size: 14 residues. From germline, CDR1 is MNHEY and CDR2 SMNVEV (reference sequence). V was clipped by 5 bases and J by 4 bases, with 12 bases between them.

The CDR3 sequence is CASSLGPSGSPGELFF. The CDR3 nucleotides read TGTGCCAGCAGCTTGGGTCCTAGCGGGAGCCCCGGGGAGCTGTTTTTT. This chain connects TRBV5-4 to TRBJ2-2, with 10 nucleotides matching TRBD2. Germline V gene sequence: CDR1 SGHNT, CDR2 YYREEE (reference sequence). The CDR3 runs 16 residues. Trimming removed 0 bases from V and 6 bases from J; junction bases left unmatched: 5.

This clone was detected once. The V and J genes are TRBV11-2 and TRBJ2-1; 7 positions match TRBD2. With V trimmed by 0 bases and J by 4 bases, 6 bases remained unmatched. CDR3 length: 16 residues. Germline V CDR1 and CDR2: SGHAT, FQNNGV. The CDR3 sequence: CASSLEGGRAYNEQFF. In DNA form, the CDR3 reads TGTGCCAGCAGCTTAGAAGGCGGGAGAGCATACAATGAGCAGTTCTTC.

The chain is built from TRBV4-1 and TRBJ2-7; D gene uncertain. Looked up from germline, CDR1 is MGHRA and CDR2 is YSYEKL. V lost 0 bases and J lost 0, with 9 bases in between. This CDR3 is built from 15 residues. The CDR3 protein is CASSQDYVRSYEQYF. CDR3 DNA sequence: TGCGCCAGCAGCCAAGATTATGTACGCTCCTACGAGCAGTACTTC.

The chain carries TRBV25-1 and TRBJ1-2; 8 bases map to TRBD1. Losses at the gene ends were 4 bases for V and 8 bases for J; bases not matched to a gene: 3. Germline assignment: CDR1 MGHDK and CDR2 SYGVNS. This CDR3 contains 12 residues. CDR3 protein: CASSGTGSGYTF. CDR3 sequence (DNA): TGTGCCAGCAGTGGGACAGGGTCCGGCTACACCTTC.

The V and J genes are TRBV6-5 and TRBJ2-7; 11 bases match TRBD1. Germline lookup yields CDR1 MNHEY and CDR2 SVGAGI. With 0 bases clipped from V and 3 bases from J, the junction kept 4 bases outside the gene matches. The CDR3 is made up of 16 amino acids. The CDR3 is CASSYSPGTGGYEQYF. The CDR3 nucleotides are TGTGCCAGCAGTTACTCGCCCGGGACAGGGGGCTACGAGCAGTACTTC.

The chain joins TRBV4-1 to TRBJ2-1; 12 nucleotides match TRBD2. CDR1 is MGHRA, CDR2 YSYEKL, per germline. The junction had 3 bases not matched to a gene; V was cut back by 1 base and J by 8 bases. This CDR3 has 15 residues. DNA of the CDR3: TGCGCCAGCAGCCAAGGGCCTAGCGGGAGGGATGAGCAGTTCTTC. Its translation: CASSQGPSGRDEQFF.

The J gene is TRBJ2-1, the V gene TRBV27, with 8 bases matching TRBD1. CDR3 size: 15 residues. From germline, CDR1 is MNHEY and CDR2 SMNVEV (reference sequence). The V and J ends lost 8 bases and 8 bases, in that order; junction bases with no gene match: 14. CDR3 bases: TGTGCCAGCTCCGCAGGGGGCTTGTCCTTCGATGAGCAGTTCTTC. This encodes CASSAGGLSFDEQFF.

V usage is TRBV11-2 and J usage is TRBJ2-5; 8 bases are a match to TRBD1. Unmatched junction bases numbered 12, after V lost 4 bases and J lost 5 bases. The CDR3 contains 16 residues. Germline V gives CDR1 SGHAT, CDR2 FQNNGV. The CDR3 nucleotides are TGTGCCAGCAGCTCCAACCTCCGGGACAGGAGGGAGACCCAGTACTTC. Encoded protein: CASSSNLRDRRETQYF.

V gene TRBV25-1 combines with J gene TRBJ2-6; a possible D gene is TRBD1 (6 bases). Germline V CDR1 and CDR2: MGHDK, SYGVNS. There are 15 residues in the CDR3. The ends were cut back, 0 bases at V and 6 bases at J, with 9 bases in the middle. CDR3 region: CASSEYGGKANVLTF. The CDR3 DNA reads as TGTGCCAGCAGTGAATATGGGGGCAAGGCCAACGTCCTGACTTTC.

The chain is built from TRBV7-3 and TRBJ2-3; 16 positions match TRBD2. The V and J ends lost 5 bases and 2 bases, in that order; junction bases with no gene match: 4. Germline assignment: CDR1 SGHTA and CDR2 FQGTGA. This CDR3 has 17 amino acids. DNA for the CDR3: TGTGCCAGCAGCCCGGGACTAGCGGGAGGGCCCACAGATACGCAGTATTTT. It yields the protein CASSPGLAGGPTDTQYF.

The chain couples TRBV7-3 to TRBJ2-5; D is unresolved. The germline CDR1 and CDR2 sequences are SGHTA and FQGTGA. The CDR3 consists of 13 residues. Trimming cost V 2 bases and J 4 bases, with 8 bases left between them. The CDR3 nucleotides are TGTGCCAGCAGCTTATCTATCTTAGAGACCCAGTACTTC. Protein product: CASSLSILETQYF.

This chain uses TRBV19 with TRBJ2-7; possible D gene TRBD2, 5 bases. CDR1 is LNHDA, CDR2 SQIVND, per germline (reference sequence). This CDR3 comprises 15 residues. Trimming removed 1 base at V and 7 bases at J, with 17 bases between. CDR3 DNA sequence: TGTGCCAGTAGTATAGTGCCAGCGCCGGGGTTGGAGCAGTACTTC. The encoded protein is CASSIVPAPGLEQYF.

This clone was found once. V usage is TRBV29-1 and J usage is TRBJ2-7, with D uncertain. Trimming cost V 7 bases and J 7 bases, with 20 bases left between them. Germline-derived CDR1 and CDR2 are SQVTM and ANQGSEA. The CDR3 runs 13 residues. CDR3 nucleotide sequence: TGCAGCGCCCCCAGCAGCGCCTCTGGGGAGCAGTACTTC. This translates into CSAPSSASGEQYF.

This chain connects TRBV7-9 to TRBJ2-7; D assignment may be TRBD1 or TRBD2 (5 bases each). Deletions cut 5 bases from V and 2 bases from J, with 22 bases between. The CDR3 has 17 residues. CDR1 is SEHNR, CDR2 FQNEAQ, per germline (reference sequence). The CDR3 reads CASSTLKGTGRAYEQYF. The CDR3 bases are TGTGCCAGCAGCACCCTAAAAGGGACCGGTAGAGCCTACGAGCAGTACTTC.

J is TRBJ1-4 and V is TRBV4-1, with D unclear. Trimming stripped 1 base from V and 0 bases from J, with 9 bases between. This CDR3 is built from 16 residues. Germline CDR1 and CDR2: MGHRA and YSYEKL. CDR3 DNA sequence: TGCGCCAGCAGCCAAGTAAGGCAAACAACTAATGAAAAACTGTTTTTT. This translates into CASSQVRQTTNEKLFF.

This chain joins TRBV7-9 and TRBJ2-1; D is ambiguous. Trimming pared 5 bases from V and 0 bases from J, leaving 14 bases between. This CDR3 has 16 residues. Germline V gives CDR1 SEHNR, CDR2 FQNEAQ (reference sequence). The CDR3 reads CASSLLTTLSYNEQFF. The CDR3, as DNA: TGTGCCAGCAGCCTACTGACCACCCTCTCCTACAATGAGCAGTTCTTC.

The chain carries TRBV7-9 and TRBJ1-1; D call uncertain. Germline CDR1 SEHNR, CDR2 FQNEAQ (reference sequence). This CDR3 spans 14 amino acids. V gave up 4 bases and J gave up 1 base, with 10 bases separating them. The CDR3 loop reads CASSSHRSNTEAFF. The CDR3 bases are TGTGCCAGCAGCTCCCATAGGTCGAACACTGAAGCTTTCTTT. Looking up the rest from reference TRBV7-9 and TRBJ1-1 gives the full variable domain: DTGVSQNPRHKITKRGQNVTFRCDPISEHNRLYWYRQTLGQGPEFLTYFQNEAQLEKSRLLSDRFSAERPKGSFSTLEIQRTEQGDSAMYLCASSSHRSNTEAFFGQGTRLTVV.

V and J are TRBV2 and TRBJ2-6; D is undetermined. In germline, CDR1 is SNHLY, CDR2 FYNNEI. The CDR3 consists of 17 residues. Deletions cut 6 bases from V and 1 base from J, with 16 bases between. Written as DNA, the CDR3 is TGTGCCAGCAGGGCTGGTTTAGGTTCTTCTGGGGCCAACGTCCTGACTTTC. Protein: CASRAGLGSSGANVLTF.

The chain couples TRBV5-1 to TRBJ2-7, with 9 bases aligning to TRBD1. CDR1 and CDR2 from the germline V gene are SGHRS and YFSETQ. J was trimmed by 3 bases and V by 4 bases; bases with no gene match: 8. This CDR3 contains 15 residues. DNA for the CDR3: TGCGCCAGCAGCATATGGACAGGGGCTAACTACGAGCAGTACTTC. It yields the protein CASSIWTGANYEQYF.

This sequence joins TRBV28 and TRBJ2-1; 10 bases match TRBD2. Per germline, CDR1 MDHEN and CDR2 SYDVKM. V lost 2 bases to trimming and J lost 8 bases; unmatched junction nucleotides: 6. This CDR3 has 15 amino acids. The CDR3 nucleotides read TGTGCCAGCAGTTTAGAGCGGGAGGGCCCCGATGAGCAGTTCTTC. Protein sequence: CASSLEREGPDEQFF.

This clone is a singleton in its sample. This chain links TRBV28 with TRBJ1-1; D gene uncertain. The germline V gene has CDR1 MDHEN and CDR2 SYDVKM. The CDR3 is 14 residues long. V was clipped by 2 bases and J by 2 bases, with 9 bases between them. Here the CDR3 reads CASSLRGDNTEAFF. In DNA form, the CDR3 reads TGTGCCAGCAGTTTAAGAGGTGATAACACTGAAGCTTTCTTT.

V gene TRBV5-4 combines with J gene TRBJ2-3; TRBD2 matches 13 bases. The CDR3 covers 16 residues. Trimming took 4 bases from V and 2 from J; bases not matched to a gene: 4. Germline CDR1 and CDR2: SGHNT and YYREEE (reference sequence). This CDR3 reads CASSTGLAGVTDTQYF. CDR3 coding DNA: TGTGCCAGCAGCACCGGACTAGCGGGAGTCACAGATACGCAGTATTTT.

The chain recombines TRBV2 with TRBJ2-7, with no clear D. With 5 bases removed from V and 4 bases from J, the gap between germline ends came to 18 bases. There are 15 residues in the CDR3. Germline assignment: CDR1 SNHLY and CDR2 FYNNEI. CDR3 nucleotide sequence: TGTGCCAGCAGTCCTAGTGTTTCCAAAGCGTACGAGCAGTACTTC. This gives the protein CASSPSVSKAYEQYF.